The entry below gives a single T cell receptor beta chain sequence along with its context. The sample belongs to a study of blood T cell repertoires in COVID-19. How the authors handled the data: For nucleated cells, counts were estimated from reference gene primer amplification. The method was immunoSEQ multiplex PCR; TCRdb's version includes in-frame clones alone and lacks a portion of them. Clone size and V and J calls were adopted from that table, with D and trimming inferred from the DNA. The sample includes fewer than 700,000 clones, less than 90% of them seen just once. The germline V gene has CDR1 SGHAT and CDR2 FQDESV (reference sequence). V was clipped by 5 bases and J by 4 bases, with 21 bases between them. The CDR3 consists of 16 residues.

The TCR comes from a woman in her 50s with COVID-19, enrolled during active disease. Material: peripheral blood. V is TRBV11-1 and J is TRBJ2-7; D might be TRBD1 (6 bases). The CDR3: CASSRSAGDLLYEQYF. The CDR3 coding sequence is TGTGCCAGCAGCCGGTCAGCAGGGGATCTCCTTTACGAGCAGTACTTC.